This TCR beta chain was observed in a study of read filtering for tumor transcriptome and immune sequencing (dated by TCRdb to 2020 to 2021). As for the study more broadly: Of the patients in the cohort, around 17 were male and roughly 15 were female, and their mean age was 65.9 years, with a range of about 47 to 80. By revised international staging, roughly eight patients were R-ISS I, some 17 were R-ISS II and 6 or 7 were R-ISS III. Per sample, about 4.05 to 11 million TCR-region mapped reads were obtained with IR-seq, compared with only roughly 80 to 1273 with RNA-seq. As a main aim, a read-filtering strategy for immune repertoire data was addressed, with the specific question being whether clonotypes supported by a single read should be removed. Whole-transcriptome libraries were prepared with the TruSeq RNA Access Library Prep Kit after DNase treatment. TCR repertoires obtained by targeted immune repertoire sequencing and by bulk whole-transcriptome sequencing performed on the same bone marrow samples were compared. Summary of the overall study and its limitations: The sorted CD138-negative fraction was a mixed bone marrow immune population, not purified T cells. IR-seq captured clonotypes at much higher depth and more reliably than RNA-seq, and smaller IR-seq throughput sufficed to identify most shared clonotypes. Removing single-read clonotypes increased the correlation between IR-seq and RNA-seq shared clonotype proportions. Single-read clonotypes made up about 81.9% of clonotypes but 3% to 4% of total reads in IR-seq, and about three quarters of clonotypes and 40% to 45% of reads in RNA-seq.

The Immunoverse kit was used to build TCR libraries from about 400 ng RNA, with molecular barcoded adaptors covering alpha/delta and beta/gamma chains. The same RNA used for transcriptome sequencing was used for TCR library preparation. An Illumina HiSeq 4000 with 2 x 150 cycles was used to sequence the TCR libraries. In the source study's methods: Using MiXCR, which included quality filtering and error correction, TCR reads were aligned to human V, D, J and C references and then assembled into CDR3 clonotypes. The tcR package in R was used to analyze clonotype counts and gene usage diversity. For inspection of raw mapping reads, RNA-seq reads were mapped by STAR aligner version 2.5.3a onto GRCh37 of the human genome. To test the effect of sequencing depth on detected clonotypes, IR-seq fastq files were randomly downsampled using Seqtk 1.3. Using fastp at Q25 and MiXCR, TCRdb reprocessed the public reads and kept productive beta chains. A single entry per CDR3 protein holds the most common genes and DNA from its merged rows. These V and J calls originate from TCRdb's pipeline instead of the authors' own analysis. This sample is represented by 20,000 to 25,000 distinct CDR3 sequences; approximately 13% of them were singletons. Together, the top ten hold about 70% of the sample.

Ten or more counts support this clonotype. Its cognate antigen has yet to be identified. No per-base quality is available; no much larger clone lies one base away. Bone marrow was sampled from every patient at the time of active disease. Isolation of bone marrow mononuclear cells was performed by Ficoll-Hypaque density gradient centrifugation. Myeloma plasma cells were removed and CD138-negative cells were collected by negative selection after labeling with CD138 magnetic microbeads on a MACS separator. Flow cytometry on an Attune NxT with CD138 antibodies was used to check the purity of the isolated cells. Total RNA was extracted using TRIzol reagent and was quantified on a NanoDrop spectrophotometer. Paired RNA-seq and IR-seq were performed on the CD138-negative bone marrow sample of each patient. The source is a donor aged 40 or older with multiple myeloma. Sequencing was done on a sample of a population of CD138-negative cells sorted from bone marrow. This specimen's cell subset or site label, interpreted: bone marrow mononuclear cells depleted of CD138+ plasma/myeloma cells by negative magnetic selection.

The CDR3 region reads CASSRDRGNQPQHF. DNA sequence: TGTGCCAGCAGTCGGGACAGGGGCAATCAGCCCCAGCATTTT. The chain is encoded by TRBV6-5 joined to TRBJ1-5; the junction holds 9 bases that match TRBD1. Relative to germline, V is missing 5 bases and J is missing 2 bases, with 1 base of the junction outside any gene match. In the germline V gene, CDR1 corresponds to MNHEY and CDR2 to SVGAGI. From the cysteine through the phenylalanine, the CDR3 covers 14 amino acids. Kept here is only the CDR3 DNA, which spans 42 bases and is read in frame from base 1.